The 20 T cell receptor beta chains in this list originate from one sample, sequenced in a study of molecular identifiers for immune sequencing clone quantification. MiXCR was run by TCRdb on the PCR reads, yielding one entry per CDR3 protein. The sample shows more than 250,000 distinct CDR3 sequences, about 21% of them seen only once. What was sequenced was naive CD8+ T cells from blood, with Jurkat cell RNA spiked in. Subset defined: FACS-sorted CD8+CD4-CCR7+CD45RA+ naive T cells. These TCRs come from a human donor in good health. Some libraries in this study had Jurkat cell RNA spiked in.

On this clonotype: A read error may account for a junction end that differs from germline. The rearrangement joins TRBV7-9 to TRBJ2-7; D unclear. CDR1 and CDR2 (germline): SEHNR, FQNEAQ (reference sequence). CDR3 length equals 11 residues. The CDR3 DNA reads as TGTGCCAGCAGCTTAGGCCTCGAGCAGCACTTC. The encoded protein is CASSLGLEQHF.

In this sample, this clonotype turned up many times. V is TRBV7-8 and J is TRBJ1-5, with D perhaps TRBD1 (6 bases). Trimming stripped 1 base from V and 3 bases from J, with 10 bases between. The CDR3 consists of 15 residues. Looked up from germline, CDR1 is SGHVS and CDR2 is FQNEAQ. The CDR3 DNA sequence: TGTGCCAGCAGCTTAGAGGACAGCCCCAATCAGCCCCAGCATTTT. Its protein is CASSLEDSPNQPQHF.

This clonotype was seen at least ten times. The genes are TRBV12-3 or TRBV12-4 and TRBJ2-3, with TRBD2 matching over 8 bases. The CDR3 contains 14 residues. V trimming: 3 bases; J trimming: 4 bases; junction bases outside the gene matches: 3. Here the CDR3 DNA reads TGTGCCAGCAGTTTGGGTAGCGGGGCAGATACGCAGTATTTT. Its translation: CASSLGSGADTQYF.

This clonotype was counted between two and nine times. This chain joins TRBV7-8 and TRBJ1-1, with 7 bases fitting TRBD1. This CDR3 contains 15 residues. Losses at the gene ends were 5 bases for V and 3 bases for J; bases not matched to a gene: 9. Germline V gives CDR1 SGHVS, CDR2 FQNEAQ. The CDR3 DNA is TGTGCCAGCAGCCGGGCCGCAGGGGGGCACACTGAAGCTTTCTTT. Translated: CASSRAAGGHTEAFF.

To note about this clonotype: This clone may be a read error of a much larger clone one base away. V usage is TRBV19 and J usage is TRBJ1-1, with D maybe TRBD1 (6 bases). Germline loops: CDR1 LNHDA, CDR2 SQIVND (reference sequence). The CDR3 spans 15 residues. Here the CDR3 reads CASSIGRGLNTEDFF. CDR3 sequence (DNA): TGTGCCAGTAGTATAGGCAGGGGCTTGAACACTGAAGATTTCTTT.

J is TRBJ2-3 and V is TRBV10-3; 7 bases are shared with TRBD1. The CDR3 contains 18 residues. Germline trimming cut 3 bases from V and 11 bases from J; bases unmatched to any gene: 23. Germline V lookup: CDR1 ENHRY, CDR2 SYGVKD. CDR3 residues: CAISEPGQSTVGSWEQYF. The CDR3 coding sequence is TGTGCCATCAGTGAACCGGGACAGTCAACGGTGGGATCCTGGGAGCAGTATTTT.

This clonotype was recorded many times. The chain recombines TRBV15 with TRBJ1-5; 7 positions agree with TRBD1. This CDR3 spans 14 amino acids. After removal of 6 bases from V and 6 bases from J, the junction contained 8 bases not matched to a gene. Germline-derived CDR1 and CDR2 are LNHNV and YYDKDF (reference sequence). This chain's CDR3 is CATSLGRGIQPQHF. The CDR3 nucleotides are TGTGCCACCAGTTTAGGCAGGGGGATTCAGCCCCAGCATTTT.

This rearrangement joins TRBV4-3 to TRBJ1-2; 9 bases match TRBD1. This CDR3 is 15 amino acids long. With 0 bases clipped from V and 5 bases from J, the junction kept 4 bases outside the gene matches. CDR1 is LGHNA, CDR2 YSLEER, per germline. The CDR3 protein is CASSQEGTGSYGYTF. DNA of the CDR3: TGCGCCAGCAGCCAAGAAGGGACAGGGTCATATGGCTACACCTTC.

The V gene is TRBV11-2, the J gene TRBJ2-1; 8 bases are a match to TRBD2. The germline CDR1 and CDR2 sequences are SGHAT and FQNNGV. There are 16 residues in the CDR3. Trimming cost V 4 bases and J 6 bases; bases outside gene matches: 11. The CDR3 spells CASSSRPAGDINEQFF. The DNA of the CDR3 is TGTGCCAGCAGCTCCAGACCAGCGGGGGACATCAATGAGCAGTTCTTC.

This clonotype was seen repeatedly, ten times or more. The V call is TRBV9, the J call TRBJ2-4; D is perhaps TRBD1 (5 bases). The length of the CDR3 is 15 residues. V lost 1 base and J lost 0, with 8 bases in between. Per the germline V gene, CDR1 is SGDLS and CDR2 is YYNGEE. The CDR3 reads CASSVSGLAKNIQYF. The CDR3 bases are TGTGCCAGCAGCGTATCAGGGTTAGCCAAAAACATTCAGTACTTC. Together with reference TRBV9 and TRBJ2-4, the CDR3 gives the full variable domain: DSGVTQTPKHLITATGQRVTLRCSPRSGDLSVYWYQQSLDQGLQFLIQYYNGEERAKGNILERFSAQQFPDLHSELNLSSLELGDSALYFCASSVSGLAKNIQYFGAGTRLSVL.

In the case of this clonotype: This may be a read error: a much more frequent sequence differs by one nucleotide. The conserved phenylalanine or tryptophan normally closing the CDR3 is absent here, so this likely arose from a read error. The chain is built from TRBV20-1 and TRBJ2-7; 9 bases agree with TRBD1. This CDR3 spans 14 amino acids. Germline V gene lookup returns CDR1 DFQATT and CDR2 SNEGSKA (reference sequence). V lost 3 bases, J lost 1 base, and 4 bases stayed unmatched. The CDR3 DNA reads as TGCAGTGCTAGCTCCGGGACAGGGTCCTACGAGCAGTACTCC. Its translation is CSASSGTGSYEQYS.

This clonotype appeared many times. The genes are TRBV5-8 and TRBJ1-5; D call uncertain. This CDR3 is 15 amino acids long. Trimming stripped 1 base from V and 7 bases from J, with 15 bases between. CDR1 is SGHTS and CDR2 is YDEGEE in the germline V gene. CDR3 nucleotide sequence: TGTGCCAGCAGCTTGTCTCCCGGTAACGGGCAGCCCCAGCATTTT. It yields the protein CASSLSPGNGQPQHF. The complete variable domain, with remaining parts taken from reference TRBV5-8 and TRBJ1-5, reads EAGVTQSPTHLIKTRGQQATLRCSPISGHTSVYWYQQALGLGLQFLLWYDEGEERNRGNFPPRFSGRQFPNYSSELNVNALELEDSALYLCASSLSPGNGQPQHFGDGTRLSIL.

This clonotype has just a few counts. The chain combines TRBV2 with TRBJ1-1; tentative D call: TRBD1 (6 bases). The V and J ends lost 3 bases and 4 bases respectively, with 15 bases between them. Germline CDR1 and CDR2: SNHLY and FYNNEI. CDR3 length: 15 amino acids. The DNA for the CDR3 is TGTGCCAGCAGTGAGGGCAGGGGCATGGCCACTGAAGCTTTCTTT. It is translated as CASSEGRGMATEAFF.

Details on this clonotype: This clone may be a read error of a much larger clone one base away. V usage is TRBV7-9 and J usage is TRBJ2-2, with D perhaps matching TRBD2 (5 bases). CDR3 length: 16 residues. Germline V gene data show CDR1 as SEHNR and CDR2 as FQNEAQ (reference sequence). The CDR3 here is CASSLYAGLNTGEQFF. CDR3 DNA: TGTGCCAGCAGCTTATATGCGGGTCTTAACACCGGGGAGCAGTTTTTT.

Notes on this clonotype: One base away lies a much larger clone, so this may be a sequencing read error. The rearrangement uses TRBV28 and TRBJ2-3, with 9 bases lining up with TRBD2. This CDR3 contains 15 residues. Trimming removed 5 bases from V and 2 bases from J; junction bases left unmatched: 5. Germline V gives CDR1 MDHEN, CDR2 SYDVKM. Written as DNA, the CDR3 is TGTGCCAGCAGTCCCGGACTAGCGAACACAGATACGCAGTATTTT. This translates into CASSPGLANTDTQYF.

This clonotype occurred many times. The chain links TRBV2 to TRBJ1-1; a weak D match, TRBD1 (5 bases). V lost 5 bases and J 4 bases, leaving 17 bases between the germline ends. There are 15 residues in the CDR3. Germline CDR1 SNHLY, CDR2 FYNNEI. DNA of the CDR3: TGTGCCAGCAGTCAGCTCGGGGGAGGCGGCACTGAAGCTTTCTTT. This sequence encodes CASSQLGGGGTEAFF.

This clonotype has a handful of counts. V is TRBV12-3 or TRBV12-4 and J is TRBJ2-5; tentatively, D is TRBD2 (6 bases). The CDR3 runs 14 residues. Trimming removed 4 bases from V and 5 bases from J, with 14 bases in between. The CDR3 DNA is TGTGCCAGCAGTTCGGGACTGATTCCGGAGACCCAGTACTTC. Protein sequence: CASSSGLIPETQYF.

In regard to this clonotype: A read error may account for a junction end that differs from germline. This sequence joins TRBV12-3 or TRBV12-4 and TRBJ2-7, with 8 bases lining up with TRBD1. The CDR3 contains 15 residues. In nucleotides, the CDR3 is TGTGCCAGCAGTTTAGCACAGGGGGGTGGTCACGAGCAGCACTTC. This encodes CASSLAQGGGHEQHF.

The sample holds many counts of this clonotype. This sequence joins TRBV6-5 and TRBJ2-2; no definite D call. CDR3 length: 12 residues. Germline V CDR1 and CDR2: MNHEY, SVGAGI. V lost 6 bases, J lost 3 bases, and 5 bases lay in between. This CDR3 reads CASSPDTGELFF. CDR3 nucleotide sequence: TGTGCCAGCAGCCCAGACACCGGGGAGCTGTTTTTT.

This clonotype was picked up many times. This rearrangement joins TRBV4-3 to TRBJ1-5; D unresolved. In germline, CDR1 is LGHNA, CDR2 YSLEER. The CDR3 totals 15 residues. V was pared by 4 bases and J by 1 base, with 11 bases between. CDR3 coding DNA: TGCGCCAGCAGCCCCAACTCGGACAGCAATCAGCCCCAGCATTTT. It yields the protein CASSPNSDSNQPQHF.